This T cell receptor (beta chain) was identified in a study of response to subunit inactivated influenza vaccine. This clonotype was detected a few times. Its cognate antigen is unknown. TCRdb used MiXCR to reprocess the RT-PCR reads, holding one entry per CDR3 protein. There are roughly 700,000 distinct CDR3 sequences in the sample; approximately 13% occur only once, and 6.5% to 8.5% lies in the top ten. V was clipped by 5 bases and J by 0 bases, with 7 bases between them. Germline CDR1 is MNHEY and CDR2 is SMNVEV (reference sequence). This CDR3 region has 13 residues. Whole-study results and caveats: After each seasonal influenza vaccination, few new T cells are recruited, the authors suggested.

This clonotype originated in a middle-aged man who received an inactivated influenza vaccine. The specimen was PBMCs from blood, collected about 14 days before vaccination. The rearrangement joins TRBV27 to TRBJ2-5, with D maybe TRBD1 (5 bases). In nucleotides, the CDR3 is TGTGCCAGCAGTCGGACAAACCAAGAGACCCAGTACTTC. Translating gives CASSRTNQETQYF.